This T cell receptor (beta chain) was profiled in a study of immune cell composition in non-small cell lung cancer. As concerns this clone: The target antigen is unknown.

Regarding the study as a whole: Adenocarcinomas with higher top tumour-associated clone frequency had more reactive TILs. Dominant in vivo tumour-associated clones were not shown to share tumour-reactive sequences.

Sequencing was performed with immunoSEQ multiplex PCR; in TCRdb, only in-frame clones are kept and a portion is missing. The data show around 3,100 clones, with roughly two thirds seen just once and approximately 15% held by the top ten. Normal lung sampling was at least 3 cm from the tumour, as distant as possible. Trimming pared 5 bases from V and 1 base from J, leaving 9 bases between. Germline CDR1 and CDR2: MNHNY and SVGAGI (reference sequence). The CDR3 sequence is 14 residues long. This sample was also put to use in a study of CD4 T cells in lung cancer. That investigation notes: Neoantigen-specific CD4+ T-cell clones and TCRs were isolated from blood. Tumor and non-adjacent lung came from curative-intent resections for stage I-III non-small cell lung cancer.

Specimen: non-adjacent lung tissue. The gene calls are TRBV6-6 and TRBJ1-5; TRBD1 is a possible D gene (5 bases). The sequence came from a human donor with non-small cell lung cancer. The CDR3 sequence: CASSLDTSNQPQHF. DNA of the CDR3: TGTGCCAGCAGTCTGGACACGAGCAATCAGCCCCAGCATTTT.